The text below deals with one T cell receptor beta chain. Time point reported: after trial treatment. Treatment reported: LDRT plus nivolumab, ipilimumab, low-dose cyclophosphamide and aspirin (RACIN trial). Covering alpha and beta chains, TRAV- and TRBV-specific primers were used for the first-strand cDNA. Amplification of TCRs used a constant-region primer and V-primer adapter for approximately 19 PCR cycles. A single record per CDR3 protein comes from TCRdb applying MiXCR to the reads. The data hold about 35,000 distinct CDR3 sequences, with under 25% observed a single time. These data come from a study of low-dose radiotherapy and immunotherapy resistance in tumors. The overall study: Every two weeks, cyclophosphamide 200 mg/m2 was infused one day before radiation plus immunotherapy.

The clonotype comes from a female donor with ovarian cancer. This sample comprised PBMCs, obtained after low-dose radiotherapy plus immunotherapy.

The DNA for the CDR3 is TGCAGTGCTGAGGGGTTAGGGAGCACAGATACGCAGTATTTT. Residues: CSAEGLGSTDTQYF. The chain has TRBV20-1 and TRBJ2-3; D could derive from TRBD1 or TRBD2 (5 bases each). V dropped 5 bases and J dropped 0 bases, with 12 bases sitting between them. The CDR3 runs to 14 residues. Germline assignment: CDR1 DFQATT and CDR2 SNEGSKA (reference sequence).